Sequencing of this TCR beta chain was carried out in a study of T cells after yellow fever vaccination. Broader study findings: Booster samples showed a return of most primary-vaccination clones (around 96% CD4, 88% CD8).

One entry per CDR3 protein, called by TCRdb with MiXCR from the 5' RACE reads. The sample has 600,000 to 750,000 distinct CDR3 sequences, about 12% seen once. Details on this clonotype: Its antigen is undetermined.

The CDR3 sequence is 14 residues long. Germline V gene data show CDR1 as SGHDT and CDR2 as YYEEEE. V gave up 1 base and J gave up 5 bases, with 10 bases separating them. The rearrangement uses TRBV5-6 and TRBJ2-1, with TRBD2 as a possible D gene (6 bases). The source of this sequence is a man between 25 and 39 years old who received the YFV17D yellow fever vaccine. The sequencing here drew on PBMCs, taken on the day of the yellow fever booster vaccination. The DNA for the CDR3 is TGTGCCAGCAGCTTGCTAGCGCAAGACAATGAGCAGTTCTTC. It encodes CASSLLAQDNEQFF.